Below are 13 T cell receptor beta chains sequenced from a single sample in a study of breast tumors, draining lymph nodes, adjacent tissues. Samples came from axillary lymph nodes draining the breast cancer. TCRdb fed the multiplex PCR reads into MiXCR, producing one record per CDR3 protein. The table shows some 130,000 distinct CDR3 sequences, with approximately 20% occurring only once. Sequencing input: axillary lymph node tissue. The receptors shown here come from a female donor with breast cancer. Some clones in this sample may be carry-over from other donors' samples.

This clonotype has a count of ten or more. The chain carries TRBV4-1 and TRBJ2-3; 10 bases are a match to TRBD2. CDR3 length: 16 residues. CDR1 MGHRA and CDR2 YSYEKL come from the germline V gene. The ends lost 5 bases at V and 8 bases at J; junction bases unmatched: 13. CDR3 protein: CASSASSGSQSPTQYF. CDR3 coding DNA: TGCGCCAGCAGCGCTTCTAGCGGGAGTCAATCACCTACGCAGTATTTT.

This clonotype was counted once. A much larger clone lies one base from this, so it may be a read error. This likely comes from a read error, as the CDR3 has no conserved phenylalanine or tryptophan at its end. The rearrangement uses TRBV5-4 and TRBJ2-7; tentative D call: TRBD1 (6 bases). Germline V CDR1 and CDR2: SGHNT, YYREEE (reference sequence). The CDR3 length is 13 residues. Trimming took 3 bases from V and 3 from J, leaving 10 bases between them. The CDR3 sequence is CASSYRDGYEQYL. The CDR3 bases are TGTGCCAGCAGCTACAGGGATGGCTACGAGCAGTACCTC.

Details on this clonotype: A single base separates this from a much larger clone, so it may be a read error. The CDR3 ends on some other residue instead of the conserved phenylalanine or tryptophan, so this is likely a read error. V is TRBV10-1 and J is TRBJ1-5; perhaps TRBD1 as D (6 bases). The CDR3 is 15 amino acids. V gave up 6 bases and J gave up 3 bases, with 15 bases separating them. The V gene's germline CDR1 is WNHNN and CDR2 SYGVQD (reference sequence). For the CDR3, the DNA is TGCGCCAGCAGCCCACCGGGACACCCCAATCAGCCCCAGCATTCT. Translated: CASSPPGHPNQPQHS.

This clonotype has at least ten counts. The CDR3: CATSVPGNYGYTF. The CDR3, as DNA: TGTGCCACCAGTGTTCCGGGGAACTATGGCTACACCTTC. The chain couples TRBV24-1 to TRBJ1-2; D not resolved. Looked up from germline, CDR1 is KGHDR and CDR2 is SFDVKD. The CDR3 consists of 13 residues. Trimming shortened V by 5 bases and J by 2 bases, and 8 bases separated the two germline ends.

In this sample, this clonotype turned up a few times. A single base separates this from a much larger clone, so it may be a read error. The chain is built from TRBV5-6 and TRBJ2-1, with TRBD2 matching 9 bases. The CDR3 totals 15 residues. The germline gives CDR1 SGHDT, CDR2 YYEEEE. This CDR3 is CASSPWTSAYNEQLF. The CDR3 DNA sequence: TGTGCCAGCAGCCCCTGGACTAGCGCCTACAATGAGCAGCTCTTC.

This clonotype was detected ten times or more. CDR3 sequence (DNA): TGTGCCAGCAGCTTAGCAGGGACAGGCTCCTACAATGAGCAGTTCTTC. This codes for CASSLAGTGSYNEQFF. The chain is built from TRBV7-2 and TRBJ2-1; TRBD1 aligns across 8 bases. From germline, CDR1 is SGHTA and CDR2 FQGNSA. V gave up 0 bases and J gave up 0 bases; unmatched junction bases: 1. The CDR3 covers 16 residues. Drawing the rest from reference TRBV7-2 and TRBJ2-1, the complete variable domain is GAGVSQSPSNKVTEKGKDVELRCDPISGHTALYWYRQSLGQGLEFLIYFQGNSAPDKSGLPSDRFSAERTGGSVSTLTIQRTQQEDSAVYLCASSLAGTGSYNEQFFGPGTRLTVL.

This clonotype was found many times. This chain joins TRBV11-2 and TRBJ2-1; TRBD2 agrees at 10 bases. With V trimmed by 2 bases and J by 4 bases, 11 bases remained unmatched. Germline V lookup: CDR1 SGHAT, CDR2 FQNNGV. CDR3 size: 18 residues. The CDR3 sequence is CASSLHPPASGGYNEQFF. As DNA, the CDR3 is TGTGCCAGCAGCTTACATCCCCCGGCTAGCGGGGGATACAATGAGCAGTTCTTC.

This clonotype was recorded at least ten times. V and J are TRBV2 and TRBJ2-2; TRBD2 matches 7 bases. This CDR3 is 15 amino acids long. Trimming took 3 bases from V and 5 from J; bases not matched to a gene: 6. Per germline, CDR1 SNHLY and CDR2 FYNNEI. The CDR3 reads CASSERLAGTGELFF. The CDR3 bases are TGTGCCAGCAGTGAGCGACTAGCCGGGACCGGGGAGCTGTTTTTT.

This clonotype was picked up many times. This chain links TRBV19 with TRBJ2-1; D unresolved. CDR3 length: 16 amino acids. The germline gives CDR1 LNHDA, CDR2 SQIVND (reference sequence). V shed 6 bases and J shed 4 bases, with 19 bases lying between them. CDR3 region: CASRVGHATTYNEQFF. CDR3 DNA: TGTGCCAGTAGAGTGGGCCACGCGACAACTTACAATGAGCAGTTCTTC.

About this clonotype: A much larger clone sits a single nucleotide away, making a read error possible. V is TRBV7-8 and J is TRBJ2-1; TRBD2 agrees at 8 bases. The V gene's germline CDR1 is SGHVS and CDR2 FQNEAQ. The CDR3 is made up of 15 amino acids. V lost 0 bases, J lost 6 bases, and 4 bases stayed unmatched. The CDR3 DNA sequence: TGTGCCAGCAGCTTAGCGGGGACTAGGACCAATGAGCAGTTCTTC. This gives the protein CASSLAGTRTNEQFF.

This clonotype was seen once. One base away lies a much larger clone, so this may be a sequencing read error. The CDR3 sequence is CASSSGSRESGEQFF. The CDR3 nucleotides are TGTGCCAGCAGCTCGGGGTCGCGGGAGAGTGGTGAGCAGTTCTTC. The chain uses TRBV5-4 and TRBJ2-1; 7 positions agree with TRBD2. CDR1 and CDR2 from the germline V gene are SGHNT and YYREEE (reference sequence). The V gene end was trimmed by 3 bases and the J gene end by 9 bases; junction bases not matched to a gene: 12. This CDR3 is 15 amino acids long.

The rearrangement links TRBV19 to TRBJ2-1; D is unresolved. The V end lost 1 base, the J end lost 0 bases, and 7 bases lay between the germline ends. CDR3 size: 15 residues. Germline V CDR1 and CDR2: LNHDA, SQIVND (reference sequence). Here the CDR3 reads CASSIGAGSYNEQFF. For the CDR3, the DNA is TGTGCCAGTAGTATAGGGGCAGGCTCCTACAATGAGCAGTTCTTC. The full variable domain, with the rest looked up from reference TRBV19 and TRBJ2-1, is DGGITQSPKYLFRKEGQNVTLSCEQNLNHDAMYWYRQDPGQGLRLIYYSQIVNDFQKGDIAEGYSVSREKKESFPLTVTSAQKNPTAFYLCASSIGAGSYNEQFFGPGTRLTVL.

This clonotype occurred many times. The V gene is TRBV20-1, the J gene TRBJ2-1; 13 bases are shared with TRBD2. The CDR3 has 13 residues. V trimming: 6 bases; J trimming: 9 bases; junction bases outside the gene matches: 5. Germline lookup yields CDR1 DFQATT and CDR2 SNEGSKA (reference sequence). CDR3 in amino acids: CSARLAGGGEQFF. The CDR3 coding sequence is TGCAGTGCCCGACTAGCGGGAGGCGGTGAGCAGTTCTTC.